This TCR beta chain was sequenced in a study of cytomegalovirus exposure and HLA in healthy donors. The CDR3 spans 14 residues. V lost 3 bases, J lost 7 bases, and 9 bases stayed unmatched. Germline V gene sequence: CDR1 SEHNR, CDR2 FQNEAQ (reference sequence). The PCR ran on 60 Vbeta and 13 Jbeta primers. The data were produced by immunoSEQ multiplex PCR, yet TCRdb's version contains in-frame clones alone and is incomplete. This sample's table reports some 130,000 clones. Findings and caveats of the study: Previously analyzed data showed that most TCR beta V segments were productive at a frequency of about 87% or about 30%. Researchers counted 180 or so TCR beta chains as cytomegalovirus-associated.

Comments on this clone: Its antigen is unknown.

This receptor was identified in a woman aged 40 to 50 in good health and CMV-seropositive. The chain combines TRBV7-9 with TRBJ2-7; TRBD2 aligns across 7 bases. Specimen: PBMCs. CDR3 DNA sequence: TGTGCCAGCAGCTTTCCGGCTAGCGGAGGAGAGCAGTACTTC. Translation: CASSFPASGGEQYF.